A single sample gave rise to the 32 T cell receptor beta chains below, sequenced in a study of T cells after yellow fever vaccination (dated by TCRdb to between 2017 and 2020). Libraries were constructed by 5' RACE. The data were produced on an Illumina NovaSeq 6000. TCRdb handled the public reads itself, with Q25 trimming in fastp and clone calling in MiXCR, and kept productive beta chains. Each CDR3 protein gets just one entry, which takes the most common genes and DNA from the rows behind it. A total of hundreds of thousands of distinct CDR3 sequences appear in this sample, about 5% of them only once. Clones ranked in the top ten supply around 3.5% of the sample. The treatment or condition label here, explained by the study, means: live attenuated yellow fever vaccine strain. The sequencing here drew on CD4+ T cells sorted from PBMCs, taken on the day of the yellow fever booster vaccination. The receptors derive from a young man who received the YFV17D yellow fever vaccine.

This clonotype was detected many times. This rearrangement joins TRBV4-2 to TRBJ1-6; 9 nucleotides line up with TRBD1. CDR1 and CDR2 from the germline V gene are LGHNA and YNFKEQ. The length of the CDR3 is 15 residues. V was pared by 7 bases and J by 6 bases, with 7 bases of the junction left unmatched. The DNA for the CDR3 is TGTGCCAGCAAGACCGGGACAGGGACTAATTCACCCCTCCACTTT. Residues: CASKTGTGTNSPLHF.

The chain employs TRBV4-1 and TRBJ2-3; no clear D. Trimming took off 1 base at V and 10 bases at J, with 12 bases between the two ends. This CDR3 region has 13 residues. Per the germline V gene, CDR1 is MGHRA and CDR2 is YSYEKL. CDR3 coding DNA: TGCGCCAGCAGCCAAGCGTTGGCAGGCTCGCAGTATTTT. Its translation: CASSQALAGSQYF.

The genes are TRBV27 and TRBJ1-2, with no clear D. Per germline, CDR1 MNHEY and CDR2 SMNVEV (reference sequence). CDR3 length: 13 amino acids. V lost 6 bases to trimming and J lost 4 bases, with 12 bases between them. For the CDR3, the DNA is TGTGCCAGCAGCGTAACAGCTTTCTATGGCTACACCTTC. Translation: CASSVTAFYGYTF.

CDR3 DNA sequence: TGTGCCAGCAGCTCCCGACTATCCCAGGAGACCCAGTACTTC. Amino acids: CASSSRLSQETQYF. The chain combines TRBV7-2 with TRBJ2-5, with a tentative D call TRBD2 (5 bases). V was cut by 4 bases and J by 5 bases, with 14 bases left in between. Germline CDR1 SGHTA, CDR2 FQGNSA. There are 14 residues in the CDR3.

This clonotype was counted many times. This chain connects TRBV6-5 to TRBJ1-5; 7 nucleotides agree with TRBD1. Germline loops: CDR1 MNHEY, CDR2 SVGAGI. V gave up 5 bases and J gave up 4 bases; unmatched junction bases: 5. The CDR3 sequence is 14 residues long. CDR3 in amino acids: CASSTDRANQPQHF. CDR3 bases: TGTGCCAGCAGTACTGACAGGGCTAATCAGCCCCAGCATTTT.

CDR3 in amino acids: CAISERGTVGYTF. CDR3 DNA sequence: TGTGCCATCAGTGAGCGGGGTACGGTTGGCTACACCTTC. The genes are TRBV10-3 and TRBJ1-2, with no clear D. The CDR3 runs to 13 residues. V lost 2 bases, J lost 7 bases, and 11 bases lay in between. The germline V gene has CDR1 ENHRY and CDR2 SYGVKD.

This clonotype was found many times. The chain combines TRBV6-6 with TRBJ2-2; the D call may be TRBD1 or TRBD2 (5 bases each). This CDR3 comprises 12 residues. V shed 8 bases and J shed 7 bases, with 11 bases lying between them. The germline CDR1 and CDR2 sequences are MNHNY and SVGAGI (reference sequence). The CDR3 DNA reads TGTGCCAGCCACACAGGAGGCGGGGAGCTGTTTTTT. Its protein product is CASHTGGGELFF.

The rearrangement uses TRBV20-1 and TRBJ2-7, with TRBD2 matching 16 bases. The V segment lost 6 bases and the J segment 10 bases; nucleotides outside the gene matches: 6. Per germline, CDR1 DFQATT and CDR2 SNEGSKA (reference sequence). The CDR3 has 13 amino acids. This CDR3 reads CSAPGLAGGPQYF. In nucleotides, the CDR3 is TGCAGTGCGCCGGGACTAGCGGGGGGGCCTCAGTACTTC.

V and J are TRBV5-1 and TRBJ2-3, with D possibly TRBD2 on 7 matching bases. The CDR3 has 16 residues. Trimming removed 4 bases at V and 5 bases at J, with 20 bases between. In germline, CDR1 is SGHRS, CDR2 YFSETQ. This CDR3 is CASSPRLGGQGDTQYF. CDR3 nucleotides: TGCGCCAGCAGCCCCCGGCTCGGGGGGCAAGGAGATACGCAGTATTTT. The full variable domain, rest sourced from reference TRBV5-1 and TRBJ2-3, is KAGVTQTPRYLIKTRGQQVTLSCSPISGHRSVSWYQQTPGQGLQFLFEYFSETQRNKGNFPGRFSGRQFSNSRSEMNVSTLELGDSALYLCASSPRLGGQGDTQYFGPGTRLTVL.

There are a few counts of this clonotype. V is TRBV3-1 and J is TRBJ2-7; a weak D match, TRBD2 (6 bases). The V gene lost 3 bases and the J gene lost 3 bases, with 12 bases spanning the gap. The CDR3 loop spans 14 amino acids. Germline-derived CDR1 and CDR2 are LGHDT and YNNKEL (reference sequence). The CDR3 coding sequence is TGTGCCAGCAGCCAGACCGGGGGTGTCTACGAGCAGTACTTC. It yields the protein CASSQTGGVYEQYF.

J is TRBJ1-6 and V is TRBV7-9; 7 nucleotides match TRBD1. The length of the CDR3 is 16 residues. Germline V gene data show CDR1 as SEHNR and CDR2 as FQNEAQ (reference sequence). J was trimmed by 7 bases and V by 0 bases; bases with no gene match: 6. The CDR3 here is CASSLAGGVRNSPLHF. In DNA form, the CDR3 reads TGTGCCAGCAGCTTAGCAGGGGGCGTTAGGAATTCACCCCTCCACTTT.

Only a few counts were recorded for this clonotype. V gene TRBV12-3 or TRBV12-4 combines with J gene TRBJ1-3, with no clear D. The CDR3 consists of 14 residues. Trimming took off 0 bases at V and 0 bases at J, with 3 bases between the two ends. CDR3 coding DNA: TGTGCCAGCAGTTTAGCAGACTCTGGAAACACCATATATTTT. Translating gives CASSLADSGNTIYF.

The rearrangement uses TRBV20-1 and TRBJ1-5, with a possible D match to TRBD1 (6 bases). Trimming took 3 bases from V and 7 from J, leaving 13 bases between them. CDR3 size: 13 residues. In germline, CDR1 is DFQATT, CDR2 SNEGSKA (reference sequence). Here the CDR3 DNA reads TGCAGTGCTAGTCTACAGGGAGGACAGCCCCAGCATTTT. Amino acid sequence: CSASLQGGQPQHF.

DNA for the CDR3: TGTGCCAGCAGCCTCTACAGCGGGGGCTCAGATACGCAGTATTTT. The encoded protein is CASSLYSGGSDTQYF. The chain employs TRBV12-3 or TRBV12-4 and TRBJ2-3; TRBD2 matches at 8 bases. With V trimmed by 6 bases and J by 4 bases, 9 bases remained unmatched. The CDR3 is 15 amino acids.

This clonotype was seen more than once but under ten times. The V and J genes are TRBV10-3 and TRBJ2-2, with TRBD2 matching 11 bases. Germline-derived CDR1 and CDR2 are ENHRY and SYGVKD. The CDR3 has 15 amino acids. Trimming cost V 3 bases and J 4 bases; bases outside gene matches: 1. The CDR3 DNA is TGTGCCATCAGTGATACTAGCGGGGGCACCGGGGAGCTGTTTTTT. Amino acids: CAISDTSGGTGELFF.

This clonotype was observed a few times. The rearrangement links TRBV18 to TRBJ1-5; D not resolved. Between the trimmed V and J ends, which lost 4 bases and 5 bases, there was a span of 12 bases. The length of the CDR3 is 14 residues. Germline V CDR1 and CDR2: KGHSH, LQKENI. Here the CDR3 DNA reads TGTGCCAGCTCACAGGACGGTAAATATCAGCCCCAGCATTTT. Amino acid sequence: CASSQDGKYQPQHF.

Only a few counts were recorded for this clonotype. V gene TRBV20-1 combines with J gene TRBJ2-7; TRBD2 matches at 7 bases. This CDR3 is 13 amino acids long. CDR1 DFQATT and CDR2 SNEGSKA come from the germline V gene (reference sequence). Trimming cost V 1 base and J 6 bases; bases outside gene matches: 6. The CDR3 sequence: CSARGAAGPEQYF. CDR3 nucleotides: TGCAGTGCTAGAGGGGCAGCGGGGCCCGAGCAGTACTTC.

The CDR3 spells CATSNQGSLQETQYF. In DNA form, the CDR3 reads TGTGCCACCTCGAACCAGGGAAGTCTTCAAGAGACCCAGTACTTC. The chain employs TRBV7-2 and TRBJ2-5; a possible D gene is TRBD1 (5 bases). The CDR3 has 15 residues. V was pared by 10 bases and J by 2 bases, with 20 bases between. CDR1 and CDR2 from the germline V gene are SGHTA and FQGNSA.

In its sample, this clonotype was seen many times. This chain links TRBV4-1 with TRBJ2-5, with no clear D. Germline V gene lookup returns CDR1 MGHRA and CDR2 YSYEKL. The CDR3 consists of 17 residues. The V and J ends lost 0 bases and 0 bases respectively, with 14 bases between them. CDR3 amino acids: CASSQERPRTHQETQYF. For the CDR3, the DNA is TGCGCCAGCAGCCAAGAAAGGCCCAGAACCCACCAAGAGACCCAGTACTTC.

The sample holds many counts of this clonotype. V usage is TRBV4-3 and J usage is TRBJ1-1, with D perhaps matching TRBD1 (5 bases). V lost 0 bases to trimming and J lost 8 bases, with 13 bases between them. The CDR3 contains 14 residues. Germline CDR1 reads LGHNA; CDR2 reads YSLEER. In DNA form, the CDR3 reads TGCGCCAGCAGCCAAGAAGGGGACGGGCGGGAAGCTTTCTTT. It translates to CASSQEGDGREAFF.

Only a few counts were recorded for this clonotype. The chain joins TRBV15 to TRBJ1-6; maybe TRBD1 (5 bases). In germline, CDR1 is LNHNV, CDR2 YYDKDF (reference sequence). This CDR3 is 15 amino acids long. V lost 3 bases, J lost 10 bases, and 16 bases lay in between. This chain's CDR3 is CATSSAGARWSPLHF. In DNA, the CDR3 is TGTGCCACCAGCAGTGCCGGGGCACGCTGGTCACCCCTCCACTTT.

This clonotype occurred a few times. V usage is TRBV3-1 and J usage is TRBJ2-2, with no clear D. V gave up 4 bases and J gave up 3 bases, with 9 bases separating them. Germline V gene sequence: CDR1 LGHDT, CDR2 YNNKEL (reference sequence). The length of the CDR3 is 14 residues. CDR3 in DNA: TGTGCCAGCAGCCGAGCCCCCTACACCGGGGAGCTGTTTTTT. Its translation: CASSRAPYTGELFF.

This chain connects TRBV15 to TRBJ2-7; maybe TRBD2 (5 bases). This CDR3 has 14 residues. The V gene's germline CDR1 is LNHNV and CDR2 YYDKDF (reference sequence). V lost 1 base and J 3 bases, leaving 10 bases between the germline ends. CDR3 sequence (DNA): TGTGCCACCAGCAGAGGAGGGAAGGGCTACGAGCAGTACTTC. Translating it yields CATSRGGKGYEQYF.

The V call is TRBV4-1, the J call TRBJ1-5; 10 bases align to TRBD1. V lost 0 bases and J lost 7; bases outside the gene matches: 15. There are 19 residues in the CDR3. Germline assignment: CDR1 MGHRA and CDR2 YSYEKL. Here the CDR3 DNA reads TGCGCCAGCAGCCAAGATTTTCGCGGACAGGGGGTAACTTTGCAGCCCCAGCATTTT. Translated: CASSQDFRGQGVTLQPQHF.

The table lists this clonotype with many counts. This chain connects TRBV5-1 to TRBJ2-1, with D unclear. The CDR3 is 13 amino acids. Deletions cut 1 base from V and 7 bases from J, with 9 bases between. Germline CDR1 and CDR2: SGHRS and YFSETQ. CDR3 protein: CASSLSAENEQFF. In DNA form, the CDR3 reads TGCGCCAGCAGCTTGTCGGCAGAAAATGAGCAGTTCTTC.

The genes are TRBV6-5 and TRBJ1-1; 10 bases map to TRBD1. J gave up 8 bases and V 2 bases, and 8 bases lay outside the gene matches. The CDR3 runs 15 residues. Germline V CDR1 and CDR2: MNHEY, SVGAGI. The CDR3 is CASSYGGQGVKEAFF. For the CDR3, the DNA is TGTGCCAGCAGTTACGGCGGACAGGGGGTTAAAGAAGCTTTCTTT.

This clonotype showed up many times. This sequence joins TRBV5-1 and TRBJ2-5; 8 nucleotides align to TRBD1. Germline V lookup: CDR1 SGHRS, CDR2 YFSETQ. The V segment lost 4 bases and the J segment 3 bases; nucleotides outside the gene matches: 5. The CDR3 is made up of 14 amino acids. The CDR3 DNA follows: TGCGCCAGCAGCGGGGGACAGGTGGAAGAGACCCAGTACTTC. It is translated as CASSGGQVEETQYF.

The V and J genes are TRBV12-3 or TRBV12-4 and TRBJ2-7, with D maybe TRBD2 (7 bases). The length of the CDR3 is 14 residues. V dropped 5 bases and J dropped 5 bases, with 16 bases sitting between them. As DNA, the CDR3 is TGTGCCAGCAGTCGCAGGGCCGGGGGGCACGAGCAGTACTTC. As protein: CASSRRAGGHEQYF.

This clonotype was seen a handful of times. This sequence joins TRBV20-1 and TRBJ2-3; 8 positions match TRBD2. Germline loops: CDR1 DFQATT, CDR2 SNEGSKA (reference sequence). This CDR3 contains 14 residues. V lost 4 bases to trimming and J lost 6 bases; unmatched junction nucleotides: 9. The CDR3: CSATSAGGRDTQYF. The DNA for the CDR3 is TGCAGTGCTACTTCGGCGGGGGGCAGGGATACGCAGTATTTT.

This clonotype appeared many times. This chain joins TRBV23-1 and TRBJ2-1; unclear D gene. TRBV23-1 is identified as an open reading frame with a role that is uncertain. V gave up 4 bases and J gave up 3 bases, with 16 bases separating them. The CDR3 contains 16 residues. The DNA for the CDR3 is TGCGCCAGCAGTCCGGAGAAGACCCCCGGCTACAATGAGCAGTTCTTC. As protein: CASSPEKTPGYNEQFF.

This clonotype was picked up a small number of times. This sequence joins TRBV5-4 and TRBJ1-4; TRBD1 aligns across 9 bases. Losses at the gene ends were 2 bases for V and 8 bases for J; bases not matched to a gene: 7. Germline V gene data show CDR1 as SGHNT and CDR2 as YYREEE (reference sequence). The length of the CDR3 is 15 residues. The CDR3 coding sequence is TGTGCCAGCAGCTTACAGGGGGCTATAAGGGAAAAACTGTTTTTT. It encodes CASSLQGAIREKLFF.

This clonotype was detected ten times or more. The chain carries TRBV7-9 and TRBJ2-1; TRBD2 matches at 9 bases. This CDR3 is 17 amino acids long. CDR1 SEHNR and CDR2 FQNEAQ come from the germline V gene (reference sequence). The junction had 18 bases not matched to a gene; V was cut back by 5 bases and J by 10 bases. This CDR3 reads CASSALVGRGGLAEQFF. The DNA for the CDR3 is TGTGCCAGCAGCGCCCTTGTGGGGCGGGGGGGCCTAGCCGAGCAGTTCTTC.